This T cell receptor beta chain originates from a study of T cell repertoires in cytomegalovirus infection. TCRdb processed the reads anew with MiXCR; each CDR3 protein has one entry. The sample lists some 200,000 distinct CDR3 sequences; 35% to 45% were seen once. This CDR3 spans 16 amino acids. Per the germline V gene, CDR1 is SGHNT and CDR2 is YYREEE (reference sequence). Trimming removed 0 bases from V and 2 bases from J, with 14 bases in between. This clonotype has only a few counts. Its target is unknown. The receptor was derived from a human donor in good health (CMV status not recorded). Some clones in this sample may be carry-over from other donors' samples. Sequences were derived from CD8+ T cells from cultured PBMCs, sampled from culture after CMV antigen stimulation. The chain has TRBV5-4 and TRBJ2-5, with D tentatively TRBD1 (6 bases). CDR3 region: CASSLVGRGEQETQYF. For the CDR3, the DNA is TGTGCCAGCAGCTTGGTCGGCAGGGGAGAGCAAGAGACCCAGTACTTC.